Following are 20 T cell receptor beta chains from one sample sequenced in a study of T cells after yellow fever vaccination. TCRdb re-called the 5' RACE reads with MiXCR, one entry per CDR3 protein. The table shows 250,000 or so distinct CDR3 sequences, with 6.9% occurring only once. The sample in question was CD4+ T cells sorted from PBMCs, obtained 15 days after the yellow fever booster vaccination. Receptors were obtained from a man aged 30 to 39 who received the YFV17D yellow fever vaccine.

In this sample, this clonotype turned up a few times. The rearrangement joins TRBV20-1 to TRBJ2-1, with D unresolved. Germline CDR1 reads DFQATT; CDR2 reads SNEGSKA (reference sequence). The CDR3 contains 12 residues. Trimming took off 6 bases at V and 10 bases at J, with 16 bases between the two ends. The CDR3 is CSARKGVSEQFF. CDR3 in DNA: TGCAGTGCCAGAAAAGGCGTGAGCGAGCAGTTCTTC.

This clonotype was detected a few times. The chain links TRBV12-3 or TRBV12-4 to TRBJ2-3; D remains ambiguous. The V gene lost 2 bases and the J gene lost 6 bases, with 15 bases spanning the gap. The CDR3 is made up of 15 amino acids. CDR3 nucleotides: TGTGCCAGCAGTTTATTGGTACACGAAAGGGATACGCAGTATTTT. It codes for CASSLLVHERDTQYF.

In this sample, this clonotype turned up many times. The genes are TRBV12-3 or TRBV12-4 and TRBJ2-3; D call uncertain. The CDR3 totals 13 residues. The ends were cut back, 6 bases at V and 2 bases at J, with 9 bases in the middle. In DNA, the CDR3 is TGTGCCAGCAGCCCCGTGGCCACAGATACGCAGTATTTT. It codes for CASSPVATDTQYF.

This clonotype occurred many times. The chain recombines TRBV20-1 with TRBJ2-5; D tentatively reads TRBD1 or TRBD2 (7 bases each). The V end was cut by 6 bases, the J end by 2 bases, with 19 bases between. The CDR3 contains 15 residues. Germline V CDR1 and CDR2: DFQATT, SNEGSKA (reference sequence). CDR3 region: CSAEGASGRQETQYF. The CDR3 region has the DNA TGCAGTGCAGAGGGGGCTAGCGGACGACAAGAGACCCAGTACTTC.

This clonotype was counted a few times. The genes are TRBV3-1 and TRBJ2-5; D not certain. The CDR3 has 16 amino acids. CDR1 and CDR2 (germline): LGHDT, YNNKEL (reference sequence). The V and J ends lost 1 base and 1 base respectively, with 13 bases between them. The CDR3 DNA follows: TGTGCCAGCAGCCAAGGGGTGGGATTTAGCCAAGAGACCCAGTACTTC. This codes for CASSQGVGFSQETQYF.

In its sample, this clonotype was seen a few times. The chain couples TRBV10-3 to TRBJ1-1; D is undetermined. V lost 3 bases, J lost 3 bases, and 8 bases lay in between. Germline loops: CDR1 ENHRY, CDR2 SYGVKD. This CDR3 contains 13 residues. CDR3 sequence (DNA): TGTGCCATCAGTGATTTAGTTTACACTGAAGCTTTCTTT. Residues: CAISDLVYTEAFF.

This clonotype occurred a few times. This chain joins TRBV10-1 and TRBJ2-5; perhaps TRBD1 as D (6 bases). Trimming took 0 bases from V and 1 from J, leaving 6 bases between them. Germline V gene lookup returns CDR1 WNHNN and CDR2 SYGVQD (reference sequence). The length of the CDR3 is 14 residues. The CDR3 loop reads CASSESGAQETQYF. DNA for the CDR3: TGCGCCAGCAGTGAGTCGGGGGCCCAAGAGACCCAGTACTTC.

The chain has TRBV12-3 or TRBV12-4 and TRBJ2-1; perhaps TRBD2 as D (5 bases). The germline V and J ends were trimmed by 10 bases and 9 bases, with 16 bases remaining between them. CDR3 size: 12 residues. The CDR3 here is CANTTPGGEQFF. CDR3 DNA sequence: TGTGCCAACACCACCCCCGGAGGTGAGCAGTTCTTC.

V and J are TRBV24-1 and TRBJ2-5, with TRBD1 matching 11 bases. CDR3 length: 16 residues. CDR1 is KGHDR, CDR2 SFDVKD, per germline. V shed 2 bases, J shed 1 base, and the junction held 2 bases outside the gene matches. The CDR3 is CATSDSGTGGQETQYF. The CDR3 DNA sequence: TGTGCCACCAGTGATTCCGGGACAGGGGGCCAAGAGACCCAGTACTTC.

This chain links TRBV20-1 with TRBJ1-6; D gene ambiguous. Trimming removed 0 bases from V and 7 bases from J, with 10 bases in between. CDR3 length: 14 residues. Per the germline V gene, CDR1 is DFQATT and CDR2 is SNEGSKA (reference sequence). The DNA of the CDR3 is TGCAGTGCTAGAGAAGGGTTGGGAAATTCACCCCTCCACTTT. Amino acids: CSAREGLGNSPLHF.

This clonotype showed up many times. The chain combines TRBV7-2 with TRBJ2-1; 15 nucleotides align to TRBD2. CDR1 and CDR2 (germline): SGHTA, FQGNSA. This CDR3 has 16 amino acids. The V and J ends lost 4 bases and 9 bases, in that order; junction bases with no gene match: 7. The DNA of the CDR3 is TGTGCCAGCAGCTCCCAGGGACTAGCGGGAGGAGCTGAGCAGTTCTTC. It specifies CASSSQGLAGGAEQFF.

This clonotype occurred many times. This chain links TRBV5-1 with TRBJ2-1; 8 bases match TRBD1. Losses at the gene ends were 2 bases for V and 5 bases for J; bases not matched to a gene: 9. This CDR3 comprises 16 residues. CDR1 is SGHRS and CDR2 is YFSETQ in the germline V gene. The CDR3 sequence: CASSLLPGQVNNEQFF. The CDR3 bases are TGCGCCAGCAGCTTACTACCGGGACAGGTAAACAATGAGCAGTTCTTC.

This clonotype was counted at least ten times. V usage is TRBV7-2 and J usage is TRBJ2-2; TRBD2 agrees at 8 bases. Germline CDR1 reads SGHTA; CDR2 reads FQGNSA. V shed 4 bases and J 2 bases; nucleotides not matched to a gene: 6. CDR3 length: 16 residues. The CDR3 coding sequence is TGTGCCAGCAGCTCCACTAGCGGAGTAAACACCGGGGAGCTGTTTTTT. Amino acids: CASSSTSGVNTGELFF.

This clonotype was counted ten times or more. The gene calls are TRBV28 and TRBJ2-7; D is uncertain. V was cut by 10 bases and J by 5 bases, with 18 bases left in between. The CDR3 totals 13 residues. Germline CDR1 reads MDHEN; CDR2 reads SYDVKM. The CDR3 coding sequence is TGTGCCACCACAGTTTGGCAGTCAGACGAGCAGTACTTC. Its translation is CATTVWQSDEQYF.

The rearrangement joins TRBV29-1 to TRBJ2-1; TRBD2 matches at 11 bases. Per the germline V gene, CDR1 is SQVTM and CDR2 is ANQGSEA. CDR3 size: 15 residues. V was pared by 7 bases and J by 6 bases, with 11 bases of the junction left unmatched. The CDR3: CSARHGTSGLNEQFF. The CDR3 DNA reads as TGCAGCGCGCGACATGGGACTAGCGGCCTCAATGAGCAGTTCTTC.

The CDR3 coding sequence is TGCGCCAGCAGCCAAGACTTATACACCGGGGAGCTGTTTTTT. It codes for CASSQDLYTGELFF. The gene calls are TRBV4-3 and TRBJ2-2; D uncertain. Per the germline V gene, CDR1 is LGHNA and CDR2 is YSLEER. The V end lost 0 bases, the J end lost 3 bases, and 5 bases lay between the germline ends. CDR3 length equals 14 residues.

This clonotype was picked up many times. This rearrangement joins TRBV20-1 to TRBJ1-1; D is unresolved. Germline V lookup: CDR1 DFQATT, CDR2 SNEGSKA (reference sequence). CDR3 length: 15 residues. V was cut by 3 bases and J by 4 bases, with 18 bases left in between. For the CDR3, the DNA is TGCAGTGCTAGGGGTTTCCGAGGTGGGAGCACTGAAGCTTTCTTT. Translated: CSARGFRGGSTEAFF.

V usage is TRBV29-1 and J usage is TRBJ2-6; D not resolved. Trimming took 6 bases from V and 0 from J, leaving 9 bases between them. Germline V gives CDR1 SQVTM, CDR2 ANQGSEA. The CDR3 contains 14 residues. CDR3 sequence: CSVMSGSGANVLTF. The DNA of the CDR3 is TGCAGCGTGATGAGTGGCTCTGGGGCCAACGTCCTGACTTTC.

This clonotype turned up a few times. J is TRBJ1-2 and V is TRBV4-2; 7 nucleotides align to TRBD1. Trimming removed 4 bases from V and 4 bases from J; junction bases left unmatched: 15. The CDR3 is 17 residues long. Germline CDR1 is LGHNA and CDR2 is YNFKEQ. The CDR3 bases are TGTGCCAGCAGCCCCCCCCCCGGGACAGATAAAAGCTATGGCTACACCTTC. Protein sequence: CASSPPPGTDKSYGYTF.

There are a few counts of this clonotype. The chain employs TRBV7-9 and TRBJ1-5, with unresolved D. The CDR3 runs 14 residues. V was clipped by 1 base and J by 6 bases, with 10 bases between them. Looked up from germline, CDR1 is SEHNR and CDR2 is FQNEAQ (reference sequence). The CDR3: CASSLVGEGQPQHF. The CDR3 DNA sequence: TGTGCCAGCAGCTTAGTCGGGGAAGGTCAGCCCCAGCATTTT.